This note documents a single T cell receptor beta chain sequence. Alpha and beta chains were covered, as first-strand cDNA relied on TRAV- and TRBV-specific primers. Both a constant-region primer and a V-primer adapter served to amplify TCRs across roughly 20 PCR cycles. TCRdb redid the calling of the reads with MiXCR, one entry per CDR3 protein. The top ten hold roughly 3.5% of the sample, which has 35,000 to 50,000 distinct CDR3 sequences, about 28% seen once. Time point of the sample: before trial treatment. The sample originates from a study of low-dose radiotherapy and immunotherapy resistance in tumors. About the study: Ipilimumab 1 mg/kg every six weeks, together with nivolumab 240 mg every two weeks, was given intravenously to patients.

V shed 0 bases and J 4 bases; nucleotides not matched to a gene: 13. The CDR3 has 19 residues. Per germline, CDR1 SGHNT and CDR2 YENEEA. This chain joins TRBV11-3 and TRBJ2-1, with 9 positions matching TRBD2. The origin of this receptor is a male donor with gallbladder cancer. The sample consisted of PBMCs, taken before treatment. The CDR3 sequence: CASSLDARVAGGQYNEQFF. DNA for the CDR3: TGTGCCAGCAGCTTAGATGCCAGAGTTGCGGGAGGGCAATACAATGAGCAGTTCTTC.